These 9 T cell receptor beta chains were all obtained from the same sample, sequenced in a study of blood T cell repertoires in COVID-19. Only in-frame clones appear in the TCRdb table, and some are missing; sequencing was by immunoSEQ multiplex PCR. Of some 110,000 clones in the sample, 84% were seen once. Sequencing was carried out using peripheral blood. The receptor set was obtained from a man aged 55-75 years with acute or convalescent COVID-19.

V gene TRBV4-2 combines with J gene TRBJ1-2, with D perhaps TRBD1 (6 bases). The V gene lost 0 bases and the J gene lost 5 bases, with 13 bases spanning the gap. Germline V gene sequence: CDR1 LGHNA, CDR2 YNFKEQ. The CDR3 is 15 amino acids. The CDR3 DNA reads TGTGCCAGCAGCCAAGATTTTGACAGGTTGTATGGCTACACCTTC. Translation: CASSQDFDRLYGYTF.

The CDR3: CAWSKTGVSNSPLHF. CDR3 coding DNA: TGTGCCTGGAGTAAAACAGGGGTTTCTAATTCACCCCTCCACTTT. This chain connects TRBV30 to TRBJ1-6; 7 positions match TRBD1. Germline CDR1 is GTSNPN and CDR2 is SVGIG (reference sequence). The trim removed 2 bases at V and 6 bases at J, leaving 7 bases unmatched. The CDR3 consists of 15 residues.

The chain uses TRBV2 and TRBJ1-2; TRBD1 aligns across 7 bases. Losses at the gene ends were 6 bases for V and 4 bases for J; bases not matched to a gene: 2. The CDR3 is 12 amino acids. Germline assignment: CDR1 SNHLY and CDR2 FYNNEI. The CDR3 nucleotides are TGTGCCAGCAGCGGGACAGCCTATGGCTACACCTTC. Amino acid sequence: CASSGTAYGYTF.

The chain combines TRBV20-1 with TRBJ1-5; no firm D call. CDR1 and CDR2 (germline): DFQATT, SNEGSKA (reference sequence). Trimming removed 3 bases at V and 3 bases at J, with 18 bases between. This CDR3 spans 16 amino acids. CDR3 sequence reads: CSASGSLGHNNQPQHF. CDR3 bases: TGCAGTGCTAGTGGCTCCTTGGGCCATAACAATCAGCCCCAGCATTTT.

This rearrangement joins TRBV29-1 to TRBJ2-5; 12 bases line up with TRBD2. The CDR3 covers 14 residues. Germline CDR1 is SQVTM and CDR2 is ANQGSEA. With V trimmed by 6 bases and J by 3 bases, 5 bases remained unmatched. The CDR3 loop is CSVATSGGKETQYF. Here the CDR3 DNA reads TGCAGCGTGGCGACTAGCGGGGGAAAAGAGACCCAGTACTTC.

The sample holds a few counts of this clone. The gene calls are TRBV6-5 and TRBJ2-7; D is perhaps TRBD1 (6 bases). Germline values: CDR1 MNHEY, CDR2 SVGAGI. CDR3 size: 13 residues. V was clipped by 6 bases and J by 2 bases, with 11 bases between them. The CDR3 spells CASRRQVTYEQYF. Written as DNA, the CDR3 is TGTGCCAGCAGGCGACAGGTGACCTACGAGCAGTACTTC.

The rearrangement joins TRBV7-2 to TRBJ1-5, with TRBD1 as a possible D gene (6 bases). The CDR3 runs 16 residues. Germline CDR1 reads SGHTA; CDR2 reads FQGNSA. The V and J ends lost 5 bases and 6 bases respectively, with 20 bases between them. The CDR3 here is CASSILRGRGAQPQHF. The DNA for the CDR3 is TGTGCCAGCAGCATACTTCGGGGCAGGGGAGCTCAGCCCCAGCATTTT.

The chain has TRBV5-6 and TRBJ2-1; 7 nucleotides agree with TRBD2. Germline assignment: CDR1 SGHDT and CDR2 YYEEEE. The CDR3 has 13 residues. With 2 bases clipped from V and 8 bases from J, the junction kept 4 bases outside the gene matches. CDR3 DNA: TGTGCCAGCAGCTTTGGGCTAGCGGATGAGCAGTTCTTC. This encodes CASSFGLADEQFF.

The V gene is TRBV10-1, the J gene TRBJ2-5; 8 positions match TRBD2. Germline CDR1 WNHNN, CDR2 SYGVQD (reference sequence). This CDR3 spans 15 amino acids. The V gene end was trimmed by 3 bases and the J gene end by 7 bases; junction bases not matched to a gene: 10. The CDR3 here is CASSDSREVYGTQYF. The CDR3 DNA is TGCGCCAGCAGTGATTCGCGGGAGGTATATGGGACCCAGTACTTC.